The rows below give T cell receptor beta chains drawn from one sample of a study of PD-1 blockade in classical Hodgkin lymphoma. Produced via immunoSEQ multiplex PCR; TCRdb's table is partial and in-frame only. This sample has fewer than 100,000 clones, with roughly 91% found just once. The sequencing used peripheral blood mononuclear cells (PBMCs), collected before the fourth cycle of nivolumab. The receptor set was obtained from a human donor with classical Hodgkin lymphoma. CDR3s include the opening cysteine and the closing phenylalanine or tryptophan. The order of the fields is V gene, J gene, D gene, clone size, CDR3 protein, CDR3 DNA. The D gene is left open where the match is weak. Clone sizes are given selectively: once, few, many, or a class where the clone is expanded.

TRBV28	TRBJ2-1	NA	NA	CASSPGDSYNEQFF	TGTGCCAGCAGCCCCGGGGACTCCTACAATGAGCAGTTCTTC
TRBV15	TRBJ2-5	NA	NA	CATSRVGTAGETQYF	TGTGCCACCAGCAGAGTGGGGACTGCGGGGGAGACCCAGTACTTC
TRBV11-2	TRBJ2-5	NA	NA	CASSPGPQETQYF	TGTGCCAGCAGCCCCGGGCCTCAGGAGACCCAGTACTTC
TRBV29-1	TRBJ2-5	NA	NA	CSVEQGSTQYF	TGCAGCGTTGAACAGGGTAGTACCCAGTACTTC
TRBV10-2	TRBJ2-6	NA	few	CASRADSPTRSGANVLTF	TGCGCCAGCAGGGCGGACAGCCCCACGAGGTCTGGGGCCAACGTCCTGACTTTC
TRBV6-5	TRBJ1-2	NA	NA	CASTIRAPGRRYTF	TGTGCCAGCACCATACGGGCCCCGGGACGGCGCTACACCTTC
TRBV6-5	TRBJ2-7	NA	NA	CASSYEQYF	TGTGCCAGCAGCTACGAGCAGTACTTC
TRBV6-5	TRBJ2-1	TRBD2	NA	CASSITSGRNEQFF	TGTGCCAGCAGTATAACTAGCGGGAGGAATGAGCAGTTCTTC
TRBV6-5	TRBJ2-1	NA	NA	CASRDTLYNEQFF	TGTGCCAGCAGGGACACACTATACAATGAGCAGTTCTTC
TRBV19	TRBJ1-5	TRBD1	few	CASSRTGGGNQPQHF	TGTGCCAGTAGCAGGACAGGGGGCGGCAATCAGCCCCAGCATTTT
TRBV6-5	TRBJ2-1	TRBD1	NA	CASSPVDRGRDEQFF	TGTGCCAGCAGCCCCGTGGACAGGGGGAGAGATGAGCAGTTCTTC
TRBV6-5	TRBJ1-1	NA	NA	CASSYSMIGSTEAFF	TGTGCCAGCAGTTACTCGATGATTGGAAGCACTGAAGCTTTCTTT
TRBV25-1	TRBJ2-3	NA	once	CASSDPSRGADTQYF	TGTGCCAGCAGTGACCCATCAAGAGGGGCAGATACGCAGTATTTT
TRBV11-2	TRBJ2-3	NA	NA	CASSLGWGRESEDTQYF	TGTGCCAGCAGCTTAGGTTGGGGACGGGAGTCTGAAGATACGCAGTATTTT
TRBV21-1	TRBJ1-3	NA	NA	CASSNKNRDSGNTIYF	TGTGCCAGCAGCAATAAAAACAGGGACTCTGGAAACACCATATATTTT
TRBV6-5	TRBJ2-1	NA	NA	CASSYSTFNDNEQFF	TGTGCCAGCAGTTACTCGACTTTTAACGACAATGAGCAGTTCTTC
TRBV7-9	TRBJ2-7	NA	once	CASSQPGPYEQYF	TGTGCCAGCAGCCAGCCGGGACCCTACGAGCAGTACTTC
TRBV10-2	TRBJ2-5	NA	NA	CASSDQWVGDWETQYF	TGCGCCAGCAGTGATCAGTGGGTAGGAGATTGGGAGACCCAGTACTTC
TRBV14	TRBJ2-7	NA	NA	CASSQLATHEQYF	TGTGCCAGCAGCCAATTGGCGACCCACGAGCAGTACTTC
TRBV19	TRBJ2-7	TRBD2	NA	CASSPGLGLYEQYF	TGTGCCAGTAGTCCGGGACTAGGACTCTACGAGCAGTACTTC
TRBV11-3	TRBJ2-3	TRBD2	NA	CASSLGGRETDTQYF	TGTGCCAGCAGCTTAGGCGGGAGGGAAACAGATACGCAGTATTTT
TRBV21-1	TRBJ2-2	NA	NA	CASSKGTSGGTGELFF	TGTGCCAGCAGCAAAGGGACTAGCGGGGGAACCGGGGAGCTGTTTTTT
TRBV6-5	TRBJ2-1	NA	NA	CASRPRGSYNEQFF	TGTGCCAGCAGGCCTAGGGGCTCCTACAATGAGCAGTTCTTC
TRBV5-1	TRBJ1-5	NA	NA	CASSFRPGVDQPQHF	TGCGCCAGCAGCTTCCGCCCTGGGGTGGATCAGCCCCAGCATTTT
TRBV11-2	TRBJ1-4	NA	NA	CASSLDAQTNEKLFF	TGTGCCAGCAGCTTAGATGCTCAGACTAATGAAAAACTGTTTTTT
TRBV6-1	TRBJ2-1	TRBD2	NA	CASSAWLGTSGHNEQFF	TGTGCCAGCAGTGCATGGCTTGGGACTAGCGGCCACAATGAGCAGTTCTTC
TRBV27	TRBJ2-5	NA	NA	CASSLGIGETQYF	TGTGCCAGCAGTTTGGGGATCGGGGAGACCCAGTACTTC
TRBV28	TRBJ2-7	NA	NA	CASSPQWKTGGLAGRAGEQYF	TGTGCCAGCAGTCCCCAATGGAAGACAGGGGGATTAGCGGGGAGGGCCGGCGAGCAGTACTTC
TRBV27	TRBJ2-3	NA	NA	CASTPSVGDSSTDTQYF	TGTGCCAGCACTCCCTCCGTTGGGGACTCGAGCACAGATACGCAGTATTTT
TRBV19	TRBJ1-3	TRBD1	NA	CASSILWDRASGNTIYF	TGTGCCAGTAGTATCCTTTGGGACAGGGCCTCTGGAAACACCATATATTTT
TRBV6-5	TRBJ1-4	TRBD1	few	CASSRTGNEKLFF	TGTGCCAGCAGTAGGACAGGGAACGAAAAACTGTTTTTT
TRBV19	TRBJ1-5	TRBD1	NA	CASKLHRGSNQPQHF	TGTGCCAGCAAGCTCCACAGGGGTAGCAATCAGCCCCAGCATTTT
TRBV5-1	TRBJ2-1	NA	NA	CASINPSYNEQFF	TGCGCCAGCATAAATCCCTCCTACAATGAGCAGTTCTTC
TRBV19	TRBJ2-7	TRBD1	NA	CASSRGAGGLPYEQYF	TGTGCCAGTAGTAGGGGGGCAGGGGGCCTTCCCTACGAGCAGTACTTC
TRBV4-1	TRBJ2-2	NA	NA	CASSQRDLANTGELFF	TGCGCCAGCAGCCAAAGGGATTTAGCGAACACCGGGGAGCTGTTTTTT
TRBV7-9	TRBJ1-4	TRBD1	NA	CASNPPGQGASGVDLFF	TGTGCCAGCAACCCTCCGGGACAGGGGGCGTCTGGAGTGGATCTGTTTTTT
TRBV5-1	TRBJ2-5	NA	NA	CASSYGQKETQYF	TGCGCCAGCAGCTACGGACAGAAAGAGACCCAGTACTTC
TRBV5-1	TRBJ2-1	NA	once	CASSPGSHEQFF	TGCGCCAGCTCCCCCGGGAGCCATGAGCAGTTCTTC
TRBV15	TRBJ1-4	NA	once	CATSRDRGTNEKLFF	TGTGCCACCAGCAGAGACAGGGGAACTAATGAAAAACTGTTTTTT
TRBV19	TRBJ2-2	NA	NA	CASSNRQGHRELFF	TGTGCCAGTAGTAACCGGCAGGGGCACCGGGAGCTGTTTTTT
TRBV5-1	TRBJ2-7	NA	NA	CASKDSSSYEQYF	TGCGCCAGTAAGGACAGCAGCTCCTACGAGCAGTACTTC
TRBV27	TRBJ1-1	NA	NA	CASSLILNTEAFF	TGTGCCAGCAGTTTAATCCTGAACACTGAAGCTTTCTTT
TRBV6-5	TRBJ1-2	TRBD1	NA	CASSYRTGNYGYTF	TGTGCCAGCAGTTACCGGACAGGGAACTATGGCTACACCTTC
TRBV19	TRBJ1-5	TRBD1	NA	CASRARDRPNQPQHF	TGTGCCAGTAGGGCCCGGGACAGGCCCAATCAGCCCCAGCATTTT
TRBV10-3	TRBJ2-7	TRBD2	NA	CAISGAGGGDEQYF	TGTGCCATCAGTGGAGCGGGAGGGGGGGACGAGCAGTACTTC
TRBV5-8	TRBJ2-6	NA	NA	CASSPIGSSGANVLTF	TGTGCCAGCAGCCCTATCGGTAGCTCTGGGGCCAACGTCCTGACTTTC
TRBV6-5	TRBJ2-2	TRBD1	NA	CASSYPRGRGTGELFF	TGTGCCAGCAGCTACCCCCGGGGCAGGGGGACCGGGGAGCTGTTTTTT
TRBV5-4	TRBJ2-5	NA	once	CASSLQRETQYF	TGTGCCAGCAGTTTACAACGAGAGACCCAGTACTTC
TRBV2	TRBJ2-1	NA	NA	CASSESLVWFF	TGTGCCAGCAGTGAGAGCTTGGTGTGGTTCTTC
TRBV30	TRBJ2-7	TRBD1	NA	CAWSVPRTIWTGDEQYF	TGTGCCTGGAGTGTACCCCGGACTATTTGGACAGGGGACGAGCAGTACTTC
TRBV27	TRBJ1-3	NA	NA	CASSLGPLVAGNTIYF	TGTGCCAGCAGTTTAGGGCCCTTGGTAGCAGGAAACACCATATATTTT
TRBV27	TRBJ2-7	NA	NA	CASTKAADPPYEQYF	TGTGCCAGCACGAAGGCAGCGGACCCGCCCTACGAGCAGTACTTC
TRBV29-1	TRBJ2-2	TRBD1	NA	CSVEGRGQGRTGELFF	TGCAGCGTGGAGGGCCGAGGACAGGGAAGGACCGGGGAGCTGTTTTTT
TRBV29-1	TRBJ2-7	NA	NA	CSVAGRTYEQYF	TGCAGCGTTGCAGGGCGGACCTACGAGCAGTACTTC